One and the same sample provided the 7 T cell receptor beta chains below, sequenced in a study of cytomegalovirus exposure and HLA in healthy donors. Here immunoSEQ multiplex PCR was the method, and the copy in TCRdb shows in-frame clones only, minus some. The sample yields 150,000 to 200,000 clones, roughly 84% seen once. The specimen sequenced was PBMCs. The receptors shown here come from a young woman in good health and CMV-seropositive.

Only a few counts were recorded for this clone. The V and J genes are TRBV6-1 and TRBJ1-2; D call uncertain. V was clipped by 2 bases and J by 6 bases, with 10 bases between them. This CDR3 has 13 residues. Germline V gene lookup returns CDR1 MNHNS and CDR2 SASEGT. This chain's CDR3 is CASSEPGWDGYTF. For the CDR3, the DNA is TGTGCCAGCAGTGAACCGGGGTGGGATGGCTACACCTTC.

The chain combines TRBV4-2 with TRBJ2-3; TRBD2 agrees at 12 bases. V gave up 2 bases and J gave up 4 bases; unmatched junction bases: 1. This CDR3 comprises 15 residues. Germline V gene lookup returns CDR1 LGHNA and CDR2 YNFKEQ. CDR3 in amino acids: CASSQLAGGPDTQYF. CDR3 nucleotide sequence: TGTGCCAGCAGCCAACTAGCGGGGGGGCCAGATACGCAGTATTTT.

The CDR3 DNA follows: TGTGCCAGCAGTGCCCCAGGACTAGCGGGGGAGACCCAGTACTTC. This codes for CASSAPGLAGETQYF. This chain uses TRBV28 with TRBJ2-5; 12 bases are a match to TRBD2. V shed 5 bases, J shed 5 bases, and the junction held 6 bases outside the gene matches. The CDR3 spans 15 residues. The V gene's germline CDR1 is MDHEN and CDR2 SYDVKM.

The chain links TRBV7-9 to TRBJ1-6, with D uncertain. V was trimmed by 1 base and J by 8 bases, leaving 6 bases between them. Germline lookup yields CDR1 SEHNR and CDR2 FQNEAQ (reference sequence). There are 13 residues in the CDR3. The CDR3 region is CASSLDEDSPLHF. CDR3 DNA: TGTGCCAGCAGCTTAGATGAGGATTCACCCCTCCACTTT.

V and J are TRBV6-6 and TRBJ2-7; 7 bases are shared with TRBD1. Germline CDR1 MNHNY, CDR2 SVGAGI (reference sequence). CDR3 size: 15 residues. The J segment lost 2 bases and the V segment lost 2 bases, leaving 6 bases of the junction unmatched. The CDR3 reads CASSYDPGTAYEQYF. The DNA of the CDR3 is TGTGCCAGCAGTTACGATCCCGGGACAGCCTACGAGCAGTACTTC.

J is TRBJ2-7 and V is TRBV27; D may be TRBD2 (6 bases). CDR1 is MNHEY and CDR2 is SMNVEV in the germline V gene (reference sequence). V was shortened by 3 bases and J by 6 bases, with 12 bases between the two germline ends. CDR3 length equals 13 residues. The CDR3 DNA follows: TGTGCCAGCAGTTTGAGCGTGGGGGGCGAGCAGTACTTC. The encoded protein is CASSLSVGGEQYF.

About this clone: A read error is possible here, since a much larger clone lies one base away. This chain joins TRBV6-1 and TRBJ2-2; 9 bases map to TRBD1. Germline-derived CDR1 and CDR2 are MNHNS and SASEGT. The CDR3 runs to 15 residues. This CDR3 reads CVSSESQGAAGELFF. CDR3 sequence (DNA): TGTGTCAGCAGTGAATCACAGGGGGCCGCCGGGGAGCTGTTTTTT.